This T cell receptor beta chain comes out of a study of beta chain features in type 1 diabetes. Whole-study context: Age, gender and cell yields were alike across patients and healthy donors.

Looked up from germline, CDR1 is GTSNPN and CDR2 is SVGIG (reference sequence). The V segment lost 1 base and the J segment 5 bases; nucleotides outside the gene matches: 6. This CDR3 is 14 amino acids long. Whole-study findings and limits: Shorter templates might be favored by PCR, and equally so in patients and in controls. Naive, central memory and Treg TCRB repertoires seemed to resemble each other more closely in patients than they did in healthy donors. A cDNA-based sequencing approach could over-represent cells with high TCR expression.

Reverse transcribing all isolated RNA meant expressed TCRB transcripts were sequenced. Measured with immunoSEQ multiplex PCR; TCRdb has only the in-frame clones, and not every one. Counted here are about 230,000 clones, around 10% occurring once; the ten biggest clones make up under 0.035%. On this clone: Antigen: not known.

The chain recombines TRBV30 with TRBJ2-3, with TRBD1 matching 7 bases. The sequence came from a woman younger than 35 in good health. Material: naive CD4+ T cells from blood. This chain's CDR3 is CAWSEDRTQDTQYF. In nucleotides, the CDR3 is TGTGCCTGGAGTGAGGACAGGACTCAAGATACGCAGTATTTT.